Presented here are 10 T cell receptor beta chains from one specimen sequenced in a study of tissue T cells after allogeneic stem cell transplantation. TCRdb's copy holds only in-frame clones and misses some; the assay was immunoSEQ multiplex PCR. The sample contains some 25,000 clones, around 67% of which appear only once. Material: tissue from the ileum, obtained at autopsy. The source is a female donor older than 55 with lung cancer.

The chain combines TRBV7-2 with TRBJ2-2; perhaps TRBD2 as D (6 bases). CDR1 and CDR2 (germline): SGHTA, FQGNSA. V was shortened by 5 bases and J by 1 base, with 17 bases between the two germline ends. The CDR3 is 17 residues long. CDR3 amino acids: CASSPIRRRGNTGELFF. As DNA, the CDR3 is TGTGCCAGCAGCCCCATCCGGCGGAGGGGGAACACCGGGGAGCTGTTTTTT. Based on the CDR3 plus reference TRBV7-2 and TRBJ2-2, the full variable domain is GAGVSQSPSNKVTEKGKDVELRCDPISGHTALYWYRQSLGQGLEFLIYFQGNSAPDKSGLPSDRFSAERTGGSVSTLTIQRTQQEDSAVYLCASSPIRRRGNTGELFFGEGSRLTVL.

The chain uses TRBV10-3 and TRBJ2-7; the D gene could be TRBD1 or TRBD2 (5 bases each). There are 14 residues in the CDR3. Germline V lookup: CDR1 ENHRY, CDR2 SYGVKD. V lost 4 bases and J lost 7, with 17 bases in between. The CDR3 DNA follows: TGTGCCATCAGTGCAGACCGGGACCCCGGTGAGCAGTACTTC. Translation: CAISADRDPGEQYF.

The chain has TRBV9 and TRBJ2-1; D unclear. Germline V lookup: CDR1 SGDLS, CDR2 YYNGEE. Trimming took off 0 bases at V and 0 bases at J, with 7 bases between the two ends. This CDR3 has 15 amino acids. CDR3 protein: CASSVAPSSYNEQFF. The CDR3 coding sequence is TGTGCCAGCAGCGTAGCCCCGAGCTCCTACAATGAGCAGTTCTTC.

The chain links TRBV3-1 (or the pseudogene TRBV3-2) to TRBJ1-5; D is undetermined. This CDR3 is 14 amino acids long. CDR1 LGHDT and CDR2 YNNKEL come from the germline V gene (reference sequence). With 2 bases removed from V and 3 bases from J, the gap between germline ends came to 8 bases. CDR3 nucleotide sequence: TGTGCCAGCAGCCAAAGACGGGACAATCAGCCCCAGCATTTT. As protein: CASSQRRDNQPQHF.

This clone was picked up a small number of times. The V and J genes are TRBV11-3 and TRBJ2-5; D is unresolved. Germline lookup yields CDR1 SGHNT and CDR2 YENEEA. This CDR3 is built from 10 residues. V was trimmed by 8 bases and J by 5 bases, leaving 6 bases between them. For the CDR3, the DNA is TGTGCCAGCTATCGGGAGACCCAGTACTTC. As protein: CASYRETQYF.

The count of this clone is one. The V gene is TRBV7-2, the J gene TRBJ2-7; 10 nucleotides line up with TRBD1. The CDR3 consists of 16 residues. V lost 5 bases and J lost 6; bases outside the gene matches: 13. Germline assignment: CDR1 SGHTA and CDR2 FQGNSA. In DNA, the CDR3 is TGTGCCAGCAGCAGACAGTCCGGGACAGGGGCCCTCGAGCAGTACTTC. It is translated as CASSRQSGTGALEQYF.

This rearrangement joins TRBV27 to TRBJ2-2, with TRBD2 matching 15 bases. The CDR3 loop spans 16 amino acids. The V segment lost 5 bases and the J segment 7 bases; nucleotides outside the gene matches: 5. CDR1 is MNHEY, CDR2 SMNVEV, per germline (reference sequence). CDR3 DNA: TGTGCCAGCAGTCGATGGACTAGCGGGGGGGTCGGGGAGCTGTTTTTT. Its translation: CASSRWTSGGVGELFF.

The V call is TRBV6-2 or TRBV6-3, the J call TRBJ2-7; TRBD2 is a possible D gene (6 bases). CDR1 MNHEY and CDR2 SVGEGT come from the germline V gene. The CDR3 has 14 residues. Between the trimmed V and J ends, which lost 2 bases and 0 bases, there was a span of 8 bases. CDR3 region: CASSYRTNSYEQYF. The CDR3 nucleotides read TGTGCCAGCAGTTACCGGACTAACTCCTACGAGCAGTACTTC.

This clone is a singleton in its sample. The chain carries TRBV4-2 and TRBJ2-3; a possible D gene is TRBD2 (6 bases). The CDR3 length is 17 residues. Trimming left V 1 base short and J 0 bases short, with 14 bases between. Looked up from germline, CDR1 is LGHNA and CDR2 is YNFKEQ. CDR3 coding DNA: TGTGCCAGCAGCCAAGGGGTCGGGCTAGCGAGCACAGATACGCAGTATTTT. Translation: CASSQGVGLASTDTQYF.

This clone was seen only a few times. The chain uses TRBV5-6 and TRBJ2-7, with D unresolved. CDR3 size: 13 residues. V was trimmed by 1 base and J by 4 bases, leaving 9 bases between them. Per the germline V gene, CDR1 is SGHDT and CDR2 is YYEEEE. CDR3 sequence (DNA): TGTGCCAGCAGCTTGCGAGCCCTATACGAGCAGTACTTC. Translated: CASSLRALYEQYF.